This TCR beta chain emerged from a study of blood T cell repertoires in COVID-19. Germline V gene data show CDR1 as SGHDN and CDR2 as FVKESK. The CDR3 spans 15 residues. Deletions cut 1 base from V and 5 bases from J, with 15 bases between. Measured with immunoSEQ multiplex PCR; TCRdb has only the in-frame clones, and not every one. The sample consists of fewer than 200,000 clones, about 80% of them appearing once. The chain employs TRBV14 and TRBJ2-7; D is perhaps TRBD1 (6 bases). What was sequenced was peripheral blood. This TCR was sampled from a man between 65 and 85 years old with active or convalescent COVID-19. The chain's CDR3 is CASSQVQGVGHEQYF. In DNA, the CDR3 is TGTGCCAGCAGCCAAGTACAGGGCGTTGGCCACGAGCAGTACTTC.